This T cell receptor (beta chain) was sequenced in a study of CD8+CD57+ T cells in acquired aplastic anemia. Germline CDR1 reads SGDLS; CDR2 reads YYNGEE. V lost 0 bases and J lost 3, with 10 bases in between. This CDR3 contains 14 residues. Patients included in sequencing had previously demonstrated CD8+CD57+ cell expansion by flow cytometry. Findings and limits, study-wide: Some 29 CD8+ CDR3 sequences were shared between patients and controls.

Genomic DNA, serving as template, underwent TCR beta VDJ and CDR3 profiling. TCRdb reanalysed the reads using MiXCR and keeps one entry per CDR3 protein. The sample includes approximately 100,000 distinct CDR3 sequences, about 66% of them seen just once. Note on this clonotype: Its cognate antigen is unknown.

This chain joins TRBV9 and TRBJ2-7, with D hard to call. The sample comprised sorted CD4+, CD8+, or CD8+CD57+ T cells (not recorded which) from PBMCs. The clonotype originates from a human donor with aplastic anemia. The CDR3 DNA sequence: TGTGCCAGCAGCGTAGGATCGGAAGTCTACGAGCAGTACTTC. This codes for CASSVGSEVYEQYF.